This TCR beta chain stems from a study of blood T cell repertoires in COVID-19. Background on the study: From T cells, B-cell-depleted T cells, or PBMCs came the material, which was cDNA or gDNA.

Trimming removed 4 bases at V and 5 bases at J, with 12 bases between. This CDR3 contains 14 residues. The germline V gene has CDR1 GTSNPN and CDR2 SVGIG (reference sequence). TCRdb keeps only in-frame clones here, not all; method: immunoSEQ multiplex PCR. In the table there are more than 120,000 clones, around 87% of which are singletons. The chain links TRBV30 to TRBJ1-6; D unclear. The receptor was derived from a man aged 50 to 59 who had recovered from COVID-19. The sample was peripheral blood. CDR3 bases: TGTGCCTGGAACAGAGAAGGCAATAATTCACCCCTCCACTTT. Protein product: CAWNREGNNSPLHF.